These 32 T cell receptor beta chains originate from one sample sequenced in a study of CD8 T cells in ankylosing spondylitis. TCRdb itself ran the 5' RACE reads through MiXCR, one entry per CDR3 protein. The sample consists of 100,000 to 150,000 distinct CDR3 sequences, 9.3% of them appearing once. The specimen was blood, either unsorted or a sorted T cell fraction (not recorded which). The receptors were sampled from a male donor with ankylosing spondylitis or in good health (not recorded which).

This clonotype has a count of ten or more. In DNA form, the CDR3 reads TGTGCCAGCAGCCTACTGGCGACTAGCGGGAGGTCCTACAATGAGCAGTTCTTC. Residues: CASSLLATSGRSYNEQFF. The chain employs TRBV6-1 and TRBJ2-1; 13 positions match TRBD2. Germline V gives CDR1 MNHNS, CDR2 SASEGT. V dropped 6 bases and J dropped 1; count of bases not matched to a gene: 9. CDR3 length: 18 residues.

With regard to this clonotype: A read error may account for a junction end that differs from germline. The rearrangement uses TRBV7-2 and TRBJ2-5; 10 nucleotides line up with TRBD2. The length of the CDR3 is 11 residues. The germline CDR1 and CDR2 sequences are SGHTA and FQGNSA. DNA of the CDR3: TGTGCCAGCAGGCGTAGCGGGAGGCCGAACTTC. Translating gives CASRRSGRPNF.

This clonotype was seen repeatedly, ten times or more. CDR3 DNA sequence: TGCAGCGTTGAAAATGGGCCTGGAGGCAATCAGCCCCAGCATTTT. Amino acid sequence: CSVENGPGGNQPQHF. The chain is built from TRBV29-1 and TRBJ1-5; no firm D call. CDR3 size: 15 residues. Trimming cost V 2 bases and J 2 bases, with 13 bases left between them. From germline, CDR1 is SQVTM and CDR2 ANQGSEA. The complete variable domain, with remaining parts taken from reference TRBV29-1 and TRBJ1-5, reads SAVISQKPSRDICQRGTSLTIQCQVDSQVTMMFWYRQQPGQSLTLIATANQGSEATYESGFVIDKFPISRPNLTFSTLTVSNMSPEDSSIYLCSVENGPGGNQPQHFGDGTRLSIL.

The CDR3 DNA is TGTGCCAGCAGACCTACAGGGGTCTACAATGAGCAGTTCTTC. It encodes CASRPTGVYNEQFF. The gene calls are TRBV7-2 and TRBJ2-1, with 7 bases identical to TRBD1. Trimming cost V 6 bases and J 3 bases; bases outside gene matches: 5. This CDR3 has 14 residues. The germline V gene encodes CDR1 SGHTA and CDR2 FQGNSA.

J is TRBJ2-1 and V is TRBV9; a weak D match, TRBD1 (6 bases). The CDR3 is 15 residues long. From germline, CDR1 is SGDLS and CDR2 YYNGEE. V dropped 0 bases and J dropped 2 bases, with 9 bases sitting between them. CDR3 in amino acids: CASSVDAGAYNEQFF. The CDR3 DNA is TGTGCCAGCAGCGTAGATGCAGGGGCCTACAATGAGCAGTTCTTC.

The chain employs TRBV20-1 and TRBJ1-1; 7 bases are shared with TRBD1. CDR3 size: 15 residues. Per the germline V gene, CDR1 is DFQATT and CDR2 is SNEGSKA (reference sequence). The J segment lost 0 bases and the V segment lost 5 bases, leaving 9 bases of the junction unmatched. CDR3 residues: CSAPATGWVNTEAFF. The CDR3 bases are TGCAGTGCTCCAGCGACAGGGTGGGTGAACACTGAAGCTTTCTTT.

This clonotype has at least ten counts. DNA for the CDR3: TGCAGTGCTTCCCTAGCGGGGTACAATGAGCAGTTCTTC. It yields the protein CSASLAGYNEQFF. The chain carries TRBV20-1 and TRBJ2-1; 9 nucleotides agree with TRBD2. J lost 4 bases, V lost 5 bases, and 3 bases had no gene match. The CDR3 spans 13 residues. CDR1 and CDR2 from the germline V gene are DFQATT and SNEGSKA (reference sequence).

The chain recombines TRBV21-1 with TRBJ1-5. TRBV21-1 is a pseudogene locus. There are 11 residues in the CDR3. CDR3 loop: CARGNPQPQHF. CDR3 coding DNA: TGTGCCAGGGGGAACCCTCAGCCCCAGCATTTT.

This clonotype showed up many times. The chain carries TRBV18 and TRBJ2-6; D remains unclear. CDR3 length equals 19 residues. Germline V gene data show CDR1 as KGHSH and CDR2 as LQKENI. V was trimmed by 4 bases and J by 0 bases, leaving 19 bases between them. CDR3 residues: CASSLLQDKLPSGANVLTF. The CDR3 DNA is TGTGCCAGCTCACTCCTTCAAGACAAGTTGCCCTCTGGGGCCAACGTCCTGACTTTC. Full variable domain (outside the CDR3, taken from reference TRBV18 and TRBJ2-6): NAGVMQNPRHLVRRRGQEARLRCSPMKGHSHVYWYRQLPEEGLKFMVYLQKENIIDESGMPKERFSAEFPKEGPSILRIQQVVRGDSAAYFCASSLLQDKLPSGANVLTFGAGSRLTVL.

There are many counts of this clonotype. The chain links TRBV5-6 to TRBJ1-3, with TRBD1 as a possible D gene (5 bases). The germline gives CDR1 SGHDT, CDR2 YYEEEE. The CDR3 length is 15 residues. V was shortened by 4 bases and J by 0 bases, with 11 bases between the two germline ends. This CDR3 reads CASSLDSFSGNTIYF. Written as DNA, the CDR3 is TGTGCCAGCAGCCTTGACAGCTTCTCTGGAAACACCATATATTTT.

This clonotype was counted at least ten times. This rearrangement joins TRBV5-1 to TRBJ2-1; TRBD2 matches 13 bases. CDR1 and CDR2 from the germline V gene are SGHRS and YFSETQ. CDR3 length: 15 residues. The ends lost 3 bases at V and 5 bases at J; junction bases unmatched: 2. CDR3 coding DNA: TGCGCCAGCAGCTCACTAGCGGGAGGGGACAATGAGCAGTTCTTC. As protein: CASSSLAGGDNEQFF. Variable domain in full (rest from reference TRBV5-1 and TRBJ2-1): KAGVTQTPRYLIKTRGQQVTLSCSPISGHRSVSWYQQTPGQGLQFLFEYFSETQRNKGNFPGRFSGRQFSNSRSEMNVSTLELGDSALYLCASSSLAGGDNEQFFGPGTRLTVL.

The V and J genes are TRBV4-3 and TRBJ2-1; D ambiguous. V was cut by 0 bases and J by 12 bases, with 9 bases left in between. This CDR3 has 12 amino acids. The germline V gene encodes CDR1 LGHNA and CDR2 YSLEER. CDR3 region: CASSQDRSMQFF. CDR3 in DNA: TGCGCCAGCAGCCAAGACAGGTCCATGCAGTTCTTC.

This clonotype was seen many times. This chain links TRBV7-3 with TRBJ2-1; TRBD2 matches 7 bases. The CDR3 is made up of 16 amino acids. Trimming removed 1 base from V and 1 base from J; junction bases left unmatched: 4. Germline loops: CDR1 SGHTA, CDR2 FQGTGA. The CDR3 DNA reads TGTGCCAGCAGCTTAAGGGGCGGGAGTTCCTACAATGAGCAGTTCTTC. Its protein product is CASSLRGGSSYNEQFF.

This clonotype was seen many times. V and J are TRBV7-9 and TRBJ2-7; D not resolved. CDR3 length: 12 residues. Per germline, CDR1 SEHNR and CDR2 FQNEAQ (reference sequence). V was trimmed by 5 bases and J by 6 bases, leaving 11 bases between them. Written as DNA, the CDR3 is TGTGCCAGCAGCCCCCTGGGCGCCGAGCAGTACTTC. Its translation: CASSPLGAEQYF.

The chain joins TRBV7-6 to TRBJ2-5, with D possibly matching TRBD2 (5 bases). The length of the CDR3 is 14 residues. Trimming took 0 bases from V and 4 from J, leaving 9 bases between them. CDR1 and CDR2 (germline): SGHVS, FNYEAQ. This chain's CDR3 is CASSLAADGETQYF. For the CDR3, the DNA is TGTGCCAGCAGCTTAGCAGCGGATGGAGAGACCCAGTACTTC.

This clonotype was detected a few times. The chain employs TRBV14 and TRBJ1-4; D possibly corresponds to TRBD1 (5 bases). Germline CDR1 is SGHDN and CDR2 is FVKESK. Trimming stripped 8 bases from V and 5 bases from J, with 18 bases between. The CDR3 length is 15 residues. The CDR3 bases are TGTGCCAGCCGGGGCGAGTGGATGGAGAATGAAAAACTGTTTTTT. It encodes CASRGEWMENEKLFF.

This clonotype has ten or more counts. The chain has TRBV29-1 and TRBJ2-1; D uncertain. The CDR3 length is 16 residues. The V and J ends lost 0 bases and 0 bases respectively, with 12 bases between them. Germline CDR1 and CDR2: SQVTM and ANQGSEA. As DNA, the CDR3 is TGCAGCGTTGAAGATCCCGGAAAGAGCTCCTACAATGAGCAGTTCTTC. Translated: CSVEDPGKSSYNEQFF.

This clonotype has just a few counts. J is TRBJ2-7 and V is TRBV29-1; TRBD2 aligns across 8 bases. This CDR3 contains 15 residues. Looked up from germline, CDR1 is SQVTM and CDR2 is ANQGSEA. V was clipped by 3 bases and J by 2 bases; unmatched bases: 9. CDR3 nucleotides: TGCAGCGTTGAGGGCCTAGCGGGCGCCACCTACGAGCAGTACTTC. It is translated as CSVEGLAGATYEQYF.

This clonotype was seen repeatedly, ten times or more. The chain is built from TRBV20-1 and TRBJ2-1; 10 positions match TRBD1. The V segment lost 6 bases and the J segment 6 bases; nucleotides outside the gene matches: 8. Germline CDR1 is DFQATT and CDR2 is SNEGSKA (reference sequence). CDR3 length: 14 residues. The CDR3 bases are TGCAGTGCCAGTGACAGGGGGCTCGGCAATGAGCAGTTCTTC. Translated: CSASDRGLGNEQFF.

This clonotype came up many times. The chain couples TRBV5-1 to TRBJ2-7; possible D gene TRBD2, 6 bases. Deletions cut 3 bases from V and 0 bases from J, with 16 bases between. The germline V gene encodes CDR1 SGHRS and CDR2 YFSETQ. The CDR3 totals 16 residues. The CDR3 region has the DNA TGCGCCAGCAGCTGGATCGCGGGGTCTAGCTCCTACGAGCAGTACTTC. Protein sequence: CASSWIAGSSSYEQYF. Filled out from reference TRBV5-1 and TRBJ2-7, the complete variable domain reads KAGVTQTPRYLIKTRGQQVTLSCSPISGHRSVSWYQQTPGQGLQFLFEYFSETQRNKGNFPGRFSGRQFSNSRSEMNVSTLELGDSALYLCASSWIAGSSSYEQYFGPGTRLTVT.

This clonotype was observed many times. The chain recombines TRBV12-3 or TRBV12-4 with TRBJ2-1; 9 bases map to TRBD2. This CDR3 has 16 residues. V lost 2 bases to trimming and J lost 7 bases; unmatched junction nucleotides: 9. The CDR3 DNA sequence: TGTGCCAGCAGTTTACGGGGCGGGAGGGGATCAAATGAGCAGTTCTTC. Protein: CASSLRGGRGSNEQFF.

This clonotype showed up many times. This chain links TRBV28 with TRBJ1-4, with a possible D match to TRBD1 (5 bases). The V end was cut by 11 bases, the J end by 14 bases, with 21 bases between. Germline V CDR1 and CDR2: MDHEN, SYDVKM. The CDR3 contains 12 residues. The DNA of the CDR3 is TGTGCCGCAGAGGGACGCTACGGTATGCTGTTTTTT. Its translation: CAAEGRYGMLFF.

This clonotype showed up many times. DNA of the CDR3: TGTGCCAGCAGCACCATTTCGGACTATTTACATTACGAGCAGTACTTC. The encoded protein is CASSTISDYLHYEQYF. This rearrangement joins TRBV11-1 to TRBJ2-7; D may be TRBD2 (6 bases). CDR3 length: 16 amino acids. The V and J ends lost 5 bases and 4 bases respectively, with 21 bases between them. CDR1 is SGHAT, CDR2 FQDESV, per germline (reference sequence).

This clonotype was seen ten or more times. The J gene is TRBJ2-7, the V gene TRBV3-1; 7 bases map to TRBD2. V shed 1 base, J shed 2 bases, and the junction held 2 bases outside the gene matches. The V gene's germline CDR1 is LGHDT and CDR2 YNNKEL (reference sequence). This CDR3 has 14 amino acids. As DNA, the CDR3 is TGTGCCAGCAGCCAAGCGGGAGGCCCCTACGAGCAGTACTTC. It specifies CASSQAGGPYEQYF.

In its sample, this clonotype was seen a few times. The V call is TRBV2, the J call TRBJ2-7, with D uncertain. Trimming took off 5 bases at V and 7 bases at J, with 9 bases between the two ends. This CDR3 contains 11 residues. The germline V gene encodes CDR1 SNHLY and CDR2 FYNNEI. The CDR3 reads CASSSQLEQYF. The CDR3 region has the DNA TGTGCCAGCAGTTCACAGTTGGAGCAGTACTTC.

This clonotype occurred many times. The chain links TRBV5-1 to TRBJ2-1, with D hard to call. The CDR3 loop spans 17 amino acids. The V and J ends lost 0 bases and 1 base respectively, with 14 bases between them. Germline-derived CDR1 and CDR2 are SGHRS and YFSETQ. The CDR3: CASSLAGFPSSYNEQFF. Written as DNA, the CDR3 is TGCGCCAGCAGCTTGGCTGGCTTCCCTTCGTCCTACAATGAGCAGTTCTTC.

This clonotype occurred a few times. The genes are TRBV20-1 and TRBJ2-7; 7 bases agree with TRBD1. The CDR3 runs 15 residues. Looked up from germline, CDR1 is DFQATT and CDR2 is SNEGSKA (reference sequence). Trimming cost V 0 bases and J 4 bases; bases outside gene matches: 9. The CDR3 DNA is TGCAGTGCTAGAGAGACGGAACAGGGGAAGTACGAGCAGTACTTC. The encoded protein is CSARETEQGKYEQYF.

This clonotype was seen ten or more times. This chain uses TRBV12-3 or TRBV12-4 with TRBJ2-4, with 8 bases lining up with TRBD1. V was pared by 5 bases and J by 7 bases, with 4 bases of the junction left unmatched. The CDR3 is made up of 13 amino acids. DNA of the CDR3: TGTGCCAGCAGTAACGACAGGGGTAACATTCAGTACTTC. This sequence encodes CASSNDRGNIQYF.

The chain is built from TRBV20-1 and TRBJ2-1, with TRBD2 matching 9 bases. The germline gives CDR1 DFQATT, CDR2 SNEGSKA (reference sequence). The CDR3 length is 14 residues. V trimming: 6 bases; J trimming: 4 bases; junction bases outside the gene matches: 7. The CDR3 DNA is TGCAGTGCGATTAGCGGGAGCGGATACAATGAGCAGTTCTTC. Translating gives CSAISGSGYNEQFF.

This clonotype showed up many times. The chain recombines TRBV20-1 with TRBJ2-3; 7 bases are shared with TRBD1. The CDR3 runs to 14 residues. Germline V gives CDR1 DFQATT, CDR2 SNEGSKA (reference sequence). V gave up 4 bases and J gave up 3 bases; unmatched junction bases: 7. The CDR3 loop reads CSANGQVSTDTQYF. The DNA of the CDR3 is TGCAGTGCTAACGGACAGGTTTCTACAGATACGCAGTATTTT.

This clonotype was seen a handful of times. V usage is TRBV11-2 and J usage is TRBJ2-3; 8 nucleotides match TRBD2. With 1 base clipped from V and 0 bases from J, the junction kept 9 bases outside the gene matches. The CDR3 runs to 18 residues. Germline CDR1 reads SGHAT; CDR2 reads FQNNGV. The CDR3 region is CASSLVGGRSSSTDTQYF. CDR3 in DNA: TGTGCCAGCAGCTTAGTGGGCGGGAGGTCCTCTAGCACAGATACGCAGTATTTT.

At least ten counts were recorded for this clonotype. This rearrangement joins TRBV11-2 to TRBJ2-1; 7 bases fit TRBD2. V trimming: 1 base; J trimming: 5 bases; junction bases outside the gene matches: 5. The CDR3 spans 15 residues. The germline V gene encodes CDR1 SGHAT and CDR2 FQNNGV. The CDR3 loop reads CASSLVGTKNNEQFF. The CDR3 coding sequence is TGTGCCAGCAGCTTAGTTGGGACTAAGAACAATGAGCAGTTCTTC. Full variable domain (remainder filled in from reference TRBV11-2 and TRBJ2-1): EAGVAQSPRYKIIEKRQSVAFWCNPISGHATLYWYQQILGQGPKLLIQFQNNGVVDDSQLPKDRFSAERLKGVDSTLKIQPAKLEDSAVYLCASSLVGTKNNEQFFGPGTRLTVL.